The table lists the clone carrying this TCR beta chain with a few counts. Germline V gene lookup returns CDR1 MDHEN and CDR2 SYDVKM. CDR3 length equals 14 residues. With 6 bases clipped from V and 3 bases from J, the junction kept 6 bases outside the gene matches. MiXCR, applied by TCRdb to the RT-PCR reads, yields one record per CDR3 protein. The sample shows about 700,000 distinct CDR3 sequences, 14% of them seen only once. The sample was memory CD4+ T cells from blood. The receptor was isolated from a female donor in good health, serving as a healthy control. V is TRBV28 and J is TRBJ1-2, with TRBD1 matching over 8 bases. The CDR3 here is CASSVPGQDYGYTF. The CDR3 nucleotides read TGTGCCAGCAGCGTTCCGGGACAGGACTATGGCTACACCTTC.